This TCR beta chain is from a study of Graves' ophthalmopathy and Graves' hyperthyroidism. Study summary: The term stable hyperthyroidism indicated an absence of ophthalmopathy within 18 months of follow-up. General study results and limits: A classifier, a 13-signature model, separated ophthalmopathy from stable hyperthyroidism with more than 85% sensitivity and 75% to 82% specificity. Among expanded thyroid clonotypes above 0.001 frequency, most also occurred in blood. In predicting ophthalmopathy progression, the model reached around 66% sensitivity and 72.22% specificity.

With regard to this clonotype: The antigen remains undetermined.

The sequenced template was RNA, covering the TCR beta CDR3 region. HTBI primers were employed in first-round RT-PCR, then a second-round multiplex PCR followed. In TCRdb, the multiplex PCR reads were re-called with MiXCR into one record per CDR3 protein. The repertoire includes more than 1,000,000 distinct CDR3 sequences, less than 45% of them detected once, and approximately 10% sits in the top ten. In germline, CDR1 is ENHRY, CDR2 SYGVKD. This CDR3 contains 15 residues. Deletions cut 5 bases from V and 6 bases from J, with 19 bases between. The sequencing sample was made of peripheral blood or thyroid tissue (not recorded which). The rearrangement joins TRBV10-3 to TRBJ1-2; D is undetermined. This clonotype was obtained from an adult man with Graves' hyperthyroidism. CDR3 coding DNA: TGTGCCATCAGTTCCCAGCGGGCCAATGTGGATGGCTACACCTTC. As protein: CAISSQRANVDGYTF.